This TCR beta chain was captured by sequencing in a study of blood T cells in healthy people across ages. Then a second PCR, running about 6 to 12 cycles, was carried out with a sample-barcoded 5' primer and a J-beta primer mix. TCRdb re-analysed the 5' RACE reads in MiXCR, keeping a single row per CDR3 protein. The sample carries 600,000 to 850,000 distinct CDR3 sequences, 40% to 45% recorded once. Germline-derived CDR1 and CDR2 are SQVTM and ANQGSEA. The V end was cut by 7 bases, the J end by 0 bases, with 15 bases between. This CDR3 spans 15 amino acids. This chain links TRBV29-1 with TRBJ1-4; D might be TRBD1 (5 bases). Sequencing was performed on blood. The clonotype was recovered from an older woman in good health. In DNA form, the CDR3 reads TGCAGCGCCTCGGGACTCCCATCAACTAATGAAAAACTGTTTTTT. Its protein is CSASGLPSTNEKLFF.